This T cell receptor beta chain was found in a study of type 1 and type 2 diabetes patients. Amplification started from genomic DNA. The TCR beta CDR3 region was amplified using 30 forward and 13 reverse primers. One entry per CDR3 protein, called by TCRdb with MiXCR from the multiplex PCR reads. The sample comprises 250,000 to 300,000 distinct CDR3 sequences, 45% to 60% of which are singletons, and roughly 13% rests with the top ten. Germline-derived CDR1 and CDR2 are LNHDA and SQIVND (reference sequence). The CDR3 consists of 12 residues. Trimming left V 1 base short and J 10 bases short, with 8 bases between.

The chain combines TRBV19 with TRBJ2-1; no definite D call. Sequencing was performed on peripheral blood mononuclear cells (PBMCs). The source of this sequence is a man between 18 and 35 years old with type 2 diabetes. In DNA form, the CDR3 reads TGTGCCAGTAGTATAGGGTATAGGGAGCAGTTCTTC. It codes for CASSIGYREQFF.